The entry below gives a single T cell receptor (beta chain) sequence along with its context. This clone's antigen is unknown. Nothing much larger sits one base from this clone, and base qualities are not available. This specimen belongs to a study of control samples from healthy donors and cancer patients (dated by TCRdb to 2018 to 2020). Library creation used the immunoSEQ multiplex PCR assay. TCRdb re-hosts the immuneACCESS table, in-frame sequences only. Its copies lack some clones; in the studies checked, an unresolved V gene accounts for under half of them, and the cause for the rest is not known. Present in this sample are 90,000 to 100,000 clones, 90% of which were seen just once. The top ten clones comprise about 4% of the sample. The sequence was collected from a woman younger than 30 in good health. Sequencing was performed on blood.

The CDR3 here reads CASSQGQGNSPLHF. The nucleotide sequence reads as follows: TGCGCCAGCAGCCAAGGTCAGGGCAATTCACCCCTCCACTTT. Here the chain combines TRBV4-1 and TRBJ1-6, and possibly TRBD1, on 5 matching bases. CDR1 and CDR2 (MGHRA, YSYEKL) derive from the germline V gene. From cysteine to phenylalanine, the CDR3 is 14 amino acids long. Only the CDR3 region is kept as DNA, spanning 42 bases read in frame from base 1. V is pared back by 1 base and J by 7 bases, with 8 bases lying between the germline termini.